Sequencing of this T cell receptor (beta chain) was carried out in a study of shared clonotypes between healthy human individuals. Study conclusions and caveats: The low donor count limited represented genetic and exposure-history diversity. Between a few donors, naive CD4 clonotypes were shared at a level of about 5%. Against clonotypes common to all four donors, non-shared ones had lower generation probabilities.

The material for each subset, its genomic DNA, was split evenly across several immunoSEQ plates. Assay: immunoSEQ multiplex PCR; the TCRdb copy retains only in-frame clones and omits some. The table lists about 1.9 million clones, 85% to 95% of them singletons. The germline V gene encodes CDR1 SEHNR and CDR2 FQNEAQ (reference sequence). The CDR3 extends over 15 amino acids. The germline V and J ends were trimmed by 2 bases and 1 base, with 11 bases remaining between them. In regard to this clone: Its antigen is as yet unknown.

Naive CD8 cells were CD45RO-negative, positively selected for CCR7, excluding terminally differentiated effector memory CD45RA+ cells. Specimen: naive CD8+ T cells from PBMCs. The genes are TRBV7-9 and TRBJ1-1, with D tentatively TRBD1 (6 bases). The clonotype originates from a man between 18 and 35 years old in good health. Some clones in this sample may be carry-over from other donors' samples. Here the CDR3 reads CASSLLRGANTEAFF. The CDR3 DNA follows: TGTGCCAGCAGCTTATTGCGGGGGGCGAACACTGAAGCTTTCTTT.